This T cell receptor beta chain was profiled in a study of cytomegalovirus exposure and HLA in healthy donors. Amplification used 60 Vbeta primers and 13 Jbeta primers. Clones were read by immunoSEQ multiplex PCR, and TCRdb kept only the in-frame ones, dropping some. Seen here are around 39,000 clones, 60% to 85% observed once, and the top ten hold 1.4%. Trimming pared 0 bases from V and 7 bases from J, leaving 13 bases between. Germline V gene sequence: CDR1 SGHDN, CDR2 FVKESK. The CDR3 consists of 16 residues. The material sequenced was PBMCs. The TCR sequence derives from a man aged 30-40 years in good health and CMV-seronegative. The chain combines TRBV14 with TRBJ1-6, with unresolved D. The CDR3 reads CASSQDGHERNSPLHF. CDR3 bases: TGTGCCAGCAGCCAAGACGGTCACGAAAGAAATTCACCCCTCCACTTT.